Below are 24 T cell receptor beta chains sequenced from a single sample in a study of shared clonotypes between healthy human individuals. The method was immunoSEQ multiplex PCR; TCRdb's version includes in-frame clones alone and lacks a portion of them. Here the sample spans over 850,000 clones, approximately 78% being singletons. Sequencing was done on a sample of memory CD4+ T cells from PBMCs. Described subset: CD45RA-negative fraction. These receptors were collected from a young man in good health. Some clones in this sample may be carry-over from other donors' samples.

The chain links TRBV19 to TRBJ1-3, with D perhaps matching TRBD1 (6 bases). The CDR3 contains 14 residues. Germline loops: CDR1 LNHDA, CDR2 SQIVND (reference sequence). V lost 7 bases and J lost 3, with 13 bases in between. CDR3 nucleotide sequence: TGTGCCAGTACAACAGGGTGGAATGGAAACACCATATATTTT. It translates to CASTTGWNGNTIYF.

J is TRBJ1-2 and V is TRBV28; 7 nucleotides align to TRBD1. The CDR3 runs to 12 residues. Trimming cost V 3 bases and J 6 bases; bases outside gene matches: 1. CDR1 MDHEN and CDR2 SYDVKM come from the germline V gene. The CDR3 is CASSFTGDGYTF. CDR3 sequence (DNA): TGTGCCAGCAGTTTCACAGGGGATGGCTACACCTTC.

The chain uses TRBV5-8 and TRBJ1-2, with D perhaps matching TRBD1 (5 bases). Germline assignment: CDR1 SGHTS and CDR2 YDEGEE. The CDR3 runs to 13 residues. Trimming left V 0 bases short and J 3 bases short, with 6 bases between. This CDR3 is CASSLGGDYGYTF. The CDR3 DNA reads TGTGCCAGCAGCTTGGGAGGGGACTATGGCTACACCTTC. Full variable domain (missing parts from reference TRBV5-8 and TRBJ1-2): EAGVTQSPTHLIKTRGQQATLRCSPISGHTSVYWYQQALGLGLQFLLWYDEGEERNRGNFPPRFSGRQFPNYSSELNVNALELEDSALYLCASSLGGDYGYTFGSGTRLTVV.

The J gene is TRBJ2-7, the V gene TRBV4-1; 9 bases agree with TRBD2. The CDR3 is made up of 18 amino acids. Germline CDR1 is MGHRA and CDR2 is YSYEKL. Trimming took 2 bases from V and 0 from J; bases not matched to a gene: 11. The CDR3 loop reads CASSQLPSLAGPSYEQYF. CDR3 DNA: TGCGCCAGCAGCCAACTACCGTCCCTAGCGGGACCCTCCTACGAGCAGTACTTC.

The chain recombines TRBV28 with TRBJ2-5; weak D call: TRBD2 (6 bases). Germline V gene lookup returns CDR1 MDHEN and CDR2 SYDVKM. CDR3 length equals 13 residues. V lost 7 bases and J 4 bases, leaving 13 bases between the germline ends. CDR3 in DNA: TGTGCCAGCATAGGGTGGGGGGTAGAGACCCAGTACTTC. It specifies CASIGWGVETQYF.

The J gene is TRBJ1-5, the V gene TRBV19; D possibly corresponds to TRBD1 (6 bases). The germline V and J ends were trimmed by 6 bases and 4 bases, with 16 bases remaining between them. Germline values: CDR1 LNHDA, CDR2 SQIVND (reference sequence). The CDR3 totals 15 residues. This CDR3 is CASRQNQGLNQPQHF. CDR3 in DNA: TGTGCCAGTAGACAGAATCAGGGGTTGAATCAGCCCCAGCATTTT.

The chain couples TRBV27 to TRBJ2-6, with 7 positions matching TRBD1. The CDR3 extends over 16 amino acids. The germline V gene has CDR1 MNHEY and CDR2 SMNVEV (reference sequence). The trim removed 5 bases at V and 3 bases at J, leaving 7 bases unmatched. CDR3 amino acids: CASSIRQGGGANVLTF. The CDR3 DNA sequence: TGTGCCAGCAGTATACGACAGGGCGGTGGGGCCAACGTCCTGACTTTC. The full variable domain, in which reference TRBV27 and TRBJ2-6 provide the parts outside the CDR3, is EAQVTQNPRYLITVTGKKLTVTCSQNMNHEYMSWYRQDPGLGLRQIYYSMNVEVTDKGDVPEGYKVSRKEKRNFPLILESPSPNQTSLYFCASSIRQGGGANVLTFGAGSRLTVL.

This clone was detected only a few times. The chain couples TRBV28 to TRBJ1-1; D gene ambiguous. CDR3 size: 12 residues. Germline lookup yields CDR1 MDHEN and CDR2 SYDVKM. The germline V and J ends were trimmed by 2 bases and 7 bases, with 8 bases remaining between them. The CDR3 region has the DNA TGTGCCAGCAGTTTACCGGGTGGTGAAGCTTTCTTT. Translation gives CASSLPGGEAFF. Combining the CDR3 with reference TRBV28 and TRBJ1-1 gives the whole variable domain DVKVTQSSRYLVKRTGEKVFLECVQDMDHENMFWYRQDPGLGLRLIYFSYDVKMKEKGDIPEGYSVSREKKERFSLILESASTNQTSMYLCASSLPGGEAFFGQGTRLTVV.

This CDR3 reads CASSLRSVTGELFF. The CDR3 bases are TGCGCCAGCAGCTTGAGATCTGTGACCGGGGAGCTGTTTTTT. The rearrangement links TRBV5-1 to TRBJ2-2, with D uncertain. The germline V gene encodes CDR1 SGHRS and CDR2 YFSETQ. V was clipped by 1 base and J by 5 bases, with 9 bases between them. The CDR3 consists of 14 residues.

The V call is TRBV2, the J call TRBJ2-6, with D possibly TRBD1 on 6 matching bases. Germline lookup yields CDR1 SNHLY and CDR2 FYNNEI. V gave up 6 bases and J gave up 2 bases, with 23 bases separating them. CDR3 length equals 19 residues. CDR3 region: CASRGTRGQPVTGANVLTF. The CDR3 bases are TGTGCCAGCAGGGGAACCAGAGGACAGCCAGTGACTGGGGCCAACGTCCTGACTTTC.

J is TRBJ1-3 and V is TRBV9; D perhaps matches TRBD1 (6 bases). The CDR3 contains 16 residues. Germline CDR1 is SGDLS and CDR2 is YYNGEE. The V and J ends lost 3 bases and 0 bases respectively, with 13 bases between them. This chain's CDR3 is CASSAGTSSSGNTIYF. Here the CDR3 DNA reads TGTGCCAGCAGCGCCGGGACATCGAGCTCTGGAAACACCATATATTTT.

CDR3 sequence (DNA): TGTGCCAGAGGGGGGGTAGGGTTCCGCTACGAGCAGTACTTC. Protein product: CARGGVGFRYEQYF. The gene calls are TRBV6-5 and TRBJ2-7, with D perhaps matching TRBD2 (7 bases). Trimming removed 9 bases from V and 3 bases from J, with 18 bases in between. Germline-derived CDR1 and CDR2 are MNHEY and SVGAGI. The CDR3 is made up of 14 amino acids.

The table lists this clone with a count of one. The chain couples TRBV5-1 to TRBJ2-3; TRBD1 or TRBD2 may be the D gene (5 bases each). Germline V CDR1 and CDR2: SGHRS, YFSETQ. V shed 0 bases and J shed 5 bases, with 16 bases lying between them. The CDR3 length is 16 residues. The CDR3 reads CASSLGTGTVGDTQYF. For the CDR3, the DNA is TGCGCCAGCAGCTTGGGAACCGGGACCGTAGGAGATACGCAGTATTTT.

This clone was found once. The V gene is TRBV9, the J gene TRBJ2-3; D possibly corresponds to TRBD1 (6 bases). Trimming removed 7 bases from V and 2 bases from J, with 11 bases in between. Per the germline V gene, CDR1 is SGDLS and CDR2 is YYNGEE. The CDR3 loop spans 13 amino acids. CDR3 nucleotides: TGTGCCAGCGGGGGCAGCATCACAGATACGCAGTATTTT. Protein sequence: CASGGSITDTQYF. Filled out from reference TRBV9 and TRBJ2-3, the complete variable domain reads DSGVTQTPKHLITATGQRVTLRCSPRSGDLSVYWYQQSLDQGLQFLIQYYNGEERAKGNILERFSAQQFPDLHSELNLSSLELGDSALYFCASGGSITDTQYFGPGTRLTVL.

This clone has only a few counts. This chain links TRBV5-6 with TRBJ2-2, with 10 bases matching TRBD2. This CDR3 has 19 residues. V was pared by 0 bases and J by 5 bases, with 13 bases of the junction left unmatched. The germline CDR1 and CDR2 sequences are SGHDT and YYEEEE. CDR3 residues: CASSLVMGSGRASTGELFF. Written as DNA, the CDR3 is TGTGCCAGCAGCTTGGTAATGGGAAGCGGGAGGGCCTCGACCGGGGAGCTGTTTTTT. The full variable domain, rest sourced from reference TRBV5-6 and TRBJ2-2, is DAGVTQSPTHLIKTRGQQVTLRCSPKSGHDTVSWYQQALGQGPQFIFQYYEEEERQRGNFPDRFSGHQFPNYSSELNVNALLLGDSALYLCASSLVMGSGRASTGELFFGEGSRLTVL.

V usage is TRBV28 and J usage is TRBJ2-3, with 7 nucleotides matching TRBD1. Germline V gene data show CDR1 as MDHEN and CDR2 as SYDVKM. Unmatched junction bases numbered 8, after V lost 5 bases and J lost 0 bases. The CDR3 covers 16 residues. Written as DNA, the CDR3 is TGTGCCAGCAGTACCATTGGACAGGCAAGCACAGATACGCAGTATTTT. Amino acids: CASSTIGQASTDTQYF.

This sequence joins TRBV20-1 and TRBJ2-5, with D maybe TRBD1 (5 bases). V was clipped by 4 bases and J by 5 bases, with 8 bases between them. The CDR3 loop spans 11 amino acids. Germline-derived CDR1 and CDR2 are DFQATT and SNEGSKA (reference sequence). Written as DNA, the CDR3 is TGCAGTGCTACAGGGTCGGAGACCCAGTACTTC. Its translation is CSATGSETQYF.

The genes are TRBV5-1 and TRBJ2-2; the D call may be TRBD1 or TRBD2 (6 bases each). V lost 0 bases, J lost 6 bases, and 12 bases lay in between. Germline CDR1 reads SGHRS; CDR2 reads YFSETQ. The CDR3 spans 15 residues. CDR3 coding DNA: TGCGCCAGCAGCTTGGTTGCCGGGGGCGCCGGGGAGCTGTTTTTT. Translation gives CASSLVAGGAGELFF. The full variable domain, in which reference TRBV5-1 and TRBJ2-2 provide the parts outside the CDR3, is KAGVTQTPRYLIKTRGQQVTLSCSPISGHRSVSWYQQTPGQGLQFLFEYFSETQRNKGNFPGRFSGRQFSNSRSEMNVSTLELGDSALYLCASSLVAGGAGELFFGEGSRLTVL.

The chain has TRBV6-1 and TRBJ1-2, with D uncertain. Deletions cut 10 bases from V and 4 bases from J, with 19 bases between. Germline assignment: CDR1 MNHNS and CDR2 SASEGT. The CDR3 totals 14 residues. This CDR3 is CATYPFSTVYGYTF. In DNA form, the CDR3 reads TGTGCCACCTATCCATTCTCTACAGTCTATGGCTACACCTTC.

This clone has just a few counts. This chain joins TRBV5-1 and TRBJ2-1; 7 positions agree with TRBD2. The germline V gene encodes CDR1 SGHRS and CDR2 YFSETQ. The CDR3 sequence is 17 residues long. With 1 base clipped from V and 2 bases from J, the junction kept 9 bases outside the gene matches. As DNA, the CDR3 is TGCGCCAGCAGCTTGACCCAGCGGGGCGAGGCCTACAATGAGCAGTTCTTC. It is translated as CASSLTQRGEAYNEQFF.

The chain has TRBV6-1 and TRBJ1-1, with D hard to call. V lost 2 bases and J lost 7, with 14 bases in between. CDR3 length equals 14 residues. Germline loops: CDR1 MNHNS, CDR2 SASEGT. This CDR3 reads CASSESALRVEAFF. The CDR3 DNA reads as TGTGCCAGCAGTGAATCAGCTCTTCGAGTTGAAGCTTTCTTT.

The chain joins TRBV4-1 to TRBJ2-7, with D perhaps matching TRBD1 or TRBD2 (6 bases each). This CDR3 has 15 amino acids. V was clipped by 1 base and J by 4 bases, with 14 bases between them. Germline V gene lookup returns CDR1 MGHRA and CDR2 YSYEKL. DNA of the CDR3: TGCGCCAGCAGCCAAGGGGGGGCGCGGGTGTACGAGCAGTACTTC. This sequence encodes CASSQGGARVYEQYF.

CDR3 bases: TGCGCCAGCAGCCAAAGGACTAGCGGGAGGTGGACCGGGGAGCTGTTTTTT. Translated, it gives CASSQRTSGRWTGELFF. This chain uses TRBV5-1 with TRBJ2-2; 14 nucleotides align to TRBD2. Trimming at V came to 4 bases and at J to 5 bases, leaving 7 bases not matched to a gene. CDR1 is SGHRS and CDR2 is YFSETQ in the germline V gene. The CDR3 contains 17 residues.

The chain employs TRBV12-5 and TRBJ2-3, with TRBD2 identical over 9 bases. The CDR3 contains 15 residues. Germline CDR1 reads LGHNT; CDR2 reads FRNRAP. J lost 6 bases, V lost 1 base, and 5 bases had no gene match. Written as DNA, the CDR3 is TGTGCTAGTGGTTTGGGACTAGCGGAGGGGGATACGCAGTATTTT. This codes for CASGLGLAEGDTQYF.